These 25 T cell receptor beta chains share one sample of origin, sequenced in a study of spatial heterogeneity in lung cancer. General study points: Within tumors, counts of expanded alpha and beta TCRs tracked tumor mutation counts.

These receptors are not linked to any known antigen. Each CDR3 protein is one row after TCRdb ran MiXCR on the 5' RACE reads. Of 20,000 to 30,000 distinct CDR3 sequences listed, approximately 10% are singletons. As to time point: sample taken at primary tumor resection. The sequencing here drew on lung tumor tissue, taken at surgery. The receptors stem from a male donor with early-stage non-small cell lung cancer.

This clonotype was seen a handful of times. The chain links TRBV3-1 to TRBJ2-5, with D possibly matching TRBD2 (5 bases). The CDR3 totals 12 residues. CDR1 and CDR2 from the germline V gene are LGHDT and YNNKEL (reference sequence). V lost 2 bases and J lost 4, with 5 bases in between. This CDR3 reads CASSQRGETQYF. The CDR3 region has the DNA TGTGCCAGCAGCCAACGGGGAGAGACCCAGTACTTC.

The sample holds many counts of this clonotype. CDR3 loop: CASSPGVSGWGTQYF. The CDR3 coding sequence is TGTGCCAGCAGCCCAGGGGTTAGCGGGTGGGGTACCCAGTACTTC. The chain couples TRBV7-2 to TRBJ2-5; possible D gene TRBD2, 7 bases. From germline, CDR1 is SGHTA and CDR2 FQGNSA. V gave up 5 bases and J gave up 8 bases, with 21 bases separating them. The CDR3 consists of 15 residues.

This clonotype was recorded many times. The chain couples TRBV28 to TRBJ1-1; 7 bases match TRBD1. CDR1 and CDR2 from the germline V gene are MDHEN and SYDVKM. Trimming took 6 bases from V and 6 from J; bases not matched to a gene: 10. This CDR3 region has 14 residues. DNA of the CDR3: TGTGCCAGCAGCTTTCAGGGGGGCGCTTCTGAAGCTTTCTTT. Translating gives CASSFQGGASEAFF. Full variable domain (remainder filled in from reference TRBV28 and TRBJ1-1): DVKVTQSSRYLVKRTGEKVFLECVQDMDHENMFWYRQDPGLGLRLIYFSYDVKMKEKGDIPEGYSVSREKKERFSLILESASTNQTSMYLCASSFQGGASEAFFGQGTRLTVV.

The J gene is TRBJ2-7, the V gene TRBV20-1, with D tentatively TRBD1 (6 bases). Germline CDR1 reads DFQATT; CDR2 reads SNEGSKA (reference sequence). The ends were cut back, 5 bases at V and 2 bases at J, with 16 bases in the middle. This CDR3 is built from 14 residues. The CDR3 loop is CSADGDRSTYEQYF. CDR3 coding DNA: TGCAGTGCTGACGGAGACAGGAGCACCTACGAGCAGTACTTC.

This clonotype occurred many times. The chain links TRBV28 to TRBJ1-5; D is unclear. Trimming shortened V by 5 bases and J by 9 bases, and 14 bases separated the two germline ends. The CDR3 is 13 residues long. Germline CDR1 reads MDHEN; CDR2 reads SYDVKM. CDR3 nucleotide sequence: TGTGCCAGCAGTCCTGGTGGGTCTAGGCCCCAGCATTTT. It yields the protein CASSPGGSRPQHF.

The DNA for the CDR3 is TGCGCCAGCAGGAAGACTAGCGGGACCTACGAGCAGTACTTC. Residues: CASRKTSGTYEQYF. V usage is TRBV5-1 and J usage is TRBJ2-7; 11 bases align to TRBD2. V shed 5 bases and J 2 bases; nucleotides not matched to a gene: 3. The germline CDR1 and CDR2 sequences are SGHRS and YFSETQ. The CDR3 is made up of 14 amino acids.

This sequence joins TRBV6-5 and TRBJ1-3, with D uncertain. Germline V gene lookup returns CDR1 MNHEY and CDR2 SVGAGI. Trimming took 6 bases from V and 3 from J, leaving 9 bases between them. This CDR3 comprises 13 residues. CDR3 DNA sequence: TGTGCCAGCAGCCCAAAGGTTGGAAACACCATATATTTT. Its translation: CASSPKVGNTIYF.

The chain combines TRBV12-3 or TRBV12-4 with TRBJ2-1, with no clear D. With 6 bases removed from V and 6 bases from J, the gap between germline ends came to 15 bases. This CDR3 comprises 14 residues. CDR3 nucleotide sequence: TGTGCCAGCAGAGAGACTGACCCGGCCAATGAGCAGTTCTTC. Translating it yields CASRETDPANEQFF.

This clonotype was detected many times. The rearrangement joins TRBV20-1 to TRBJ2-2; D not certain. The length of the CDR3 is 14 residues. The ends were cut back, 5 bases at V and 0 bases at J, with 10 bases in the middle. The germline CDR1 and CDR2 sequences are DFQATT and SNEGSKA (reference sequence). CDR3 nucleotide sequence: TGCAGTGCTCGGACGGTCGCGAACACCGGGGAGCTGTTTTTT. This translates into CSARTVANTGELFF.

This clonotype has a handful of counts. V and J are TRBV27 and TRBJ1-5; D possibly corresponds to TRBD1 (6 bases). This CDR3 contains 15 residues. CDR1 is MNHEY, CDR2 SMNVEV, per germline (reference sequence). Trimming left V 6 bases short and J 3 bases short, with 15 bases between. The CDR3 spells CASSPQTGNNQPQHF. CDR3 DNA sequence: TGTGCCAGCAGCCCCCAAACAGGGAACAATCAGCCCCAGCATTTT.

The sample holds a few counts of this clonotype. The chain carries TRBV28 and TRBJ1-3; D ambiguous. The CDR3 totals 17 residues. With 6 bases removed from V and 0 bases from J, the gap between germline ends came to 18 bases. Germline loops: CDR1 MDHEN, CDR2 SYDVKM. The CDR3 loop is CASSPAGLFFSGNTIYF. DNA for the CDR3: TGTGCCAGCAGCCCCGCGGGCCTATTTTTCTCTGGAAACACCATATATTTT.

This clonotype was seen many times. The V call is TRBV28, the J call TRBJ1-2; 7 positions agree with TRBD1. This CDR3 is built from 11 residues. With V trimmed by 4 bases and J by 14 bases, 7 bases remained unmatched. Germline V gene lookup returns CDR1 MDHEN and CDR2 SYDVKM. For the CDR3, the DNA is TGTGCCAGCAGTTCGCAGGGGGTACATACCTTC. Translated: CASSSQGVHTF.

The table lists this clonotype with a few counts. This chain connects TRBV3-1 to TRBJ2-7, with D perhaps matching TRBD2 (6 bases). Trimming took off 0 bases at V and 7 bases at J, with 19 bases between the two ends. The CDR3 sequence is 16 residues long. Germline V gene data show CDR1 as LGHDT and CDR2 as YNNKEL (reference sequence). CDR3 DNA: TGTGCCAGCAGCCAAGACATGGCCGAAAGGGCGGGAGAGCAGTACTTC. Encoded protein: CASSQDMAERAGEQYF.

The chain couples TRBV7-3 to TRBJ2-1, with 12 bases lining up with TRBD2. CDR1 SGHTA and CDR2 FQGTGA come from the germline V gene. This CDR3 comprises 14 residues. V shed 4 bases and J 10 bases; nucleotides not matched to a gene: 5. The CDR3 nucleotides are TGTGCCAGCAGCTCTCTAGCGGGGGGGCGCGAGCAGTTCTTC. This encodes CASSSLAGGREQFF.

This clonotype has ten or more counts. This rearrangement joins TRBV28 to TRBJ2-4; 14 bases fit TRBD2. The CDR3 extends over 19 amino acids. J was trimmed by 4 bases and V by 2 bases; bases with no gene match: 10. Germline V gene data show CDR1 as MDHEN and CDR2 as SYDVKM. The DNA of the CDR3 is TGTGCCAGCAGTTTAGGGACCCCGAGGACTAGCGGGGGGAAAAACATTCAGTACTTC. Translation gives CASSLGTPRTSGGKNIQYF.

This clonotype is medium-sized. The chain joins TRBV4-2 to TRBJ2-3; D is undetermined. From germline, CDR1 is LGHNA and CDR2 YNFKEQ. The V end was cut by 0 bases, the J end by 2 bases, with 9 bases between. CDR3 length: 15 amino acids. As DNA, the CDR3 is TGTGCCAGCAGCCAAGAGGGCGTTCCCACAGATACGCAGTATTTT. It is translated as CASSQEGVPTDTQYF.

This clonotype was counted ten times or more. This chain connects TRBV5-1 to TRBJ2-5; 8 bases are a match to TRBD2. After removal of 0 bases from V and 3 bases from J, the junction contained 10 bases not matched to a gene. Germline assignment: CDR1 SGHRS and CDR2 YFSETQ. CDR3 length equals 17 residues. CDR3 residues: CASSLGKGAGVEETQYF. The DNA of the CDR3 is TGCGCCAGCAGCTTGGGAAAGGGAGCGGGAGTCGAAGAGACCCAGTACTTC.

There are many counts of this clonotype. The rearrangement links TRBV25-1 to TRBJ2-1, with D possibly being TRBD1 or TRBD2 (6 bases each). The germline CDR1 and CDR2 sequences are MGHDK and SYGVNS. The germline V and J ends were trimmed by 5 bases and 10 bases, with 12 bases remaining between them. This CDR3 is built from 12 residues. The CDR3 is CASSRGGYEQFF. The CDR3 bases are TGTGCCAGCAGTCGAGGGGGGTACGAGCAGTTCTTC.

The table lists this clonotype with many counts. The V gene is TRBV7-9, the J gene TRBJ2-3; 8 bases are a match to TRBD2. Looked up from germline, CDR1 is SEHNR and CDR2 is FQNEAQ (reference sequence). This CDR3 comprises 19 residues. The V segment lost 1 base and the J segment 4 bases; nucleotides outside the gene matches: 16. The CDR3 sequence is CASSLDRLAGPSVADTQYF. CDR3 coding DNA: TGTGCCAGCAGCTTAGACCGGCTAGCGGGTCCCTCAGTAGCAGATACGCAGTATTTT.

The sample holds many counts of this clonotype. V is TRBV20-1 and J is TRBJ2-7; D is unclear. The CDR3 totals 12 residues. Germline assignment: CDR1 DFQATT and CDR2 SNEGSKA (reference sequence). V gave up 6 bases and J gave up 3 bases, with 12 bases separating them. CDR3 loop: CSAGRGVYEQYF. For the CDR3, the DNA is TGCAGTGCCGGACGAGGAGTCTACGAGCAGTACTTC.

This clonotype was seen ten or more times. The V gene is TRBV5-1, the J gene TRBJ1-2; 7 bases line up with TRBD1. CDR3 size: 13 residues. V was clipped by 5 bases and J by 6 bases; unmatched bases: 7. The germline V gene encodes CDR1 SGHRS and CDR2 YFSETQ. CDR3 nucleotides: TGCGCCAGCAGACTCGACAGGGATAATGGCTACACCTTC. Residues: CASRLDRDNGYTF.

In this sample, this clonotype turned up many times. The chain uses TRBV10-3 and TRBJ1-5; D call uncertain. Looked up from germline, CDR1 is ENHRY and CDR2 is SYGVKD. The CDR3 totals 13 residues. Trimming stripped 4 bases from V and 1 base from J, with 5 bases between. The CDR3 bases are TGTGCCATCAGTGGTGGCAGCAATCAGCCCCAGCATTTT. Residues: CAISGGSNQPQHF.

This clonotype has only a few counts. The chain couples TRBV10-3 to TRBJ1-1, with D hard to call. With 10 bases removed from V and 0 bases from J, the gap between germline ends came to 9 bases. This CDR3 is built from 12 residues. The germline gives CDR1 ENHRY, CDR2 SYGVKD. The CDR3 here is CATGRVNTEAFF. DNA of the CDR3: TGTGCCACCGGACGGGTGAACACTGAAGCTTTCTTT.

This clonotype appeared many times. The chain has TRBV6-2 or TRBV6-3 and TRBJ2-7, with D possibly TRBD2 on 5 matching bases. V dropped 0 bases and J dropped 3 bases, with 9 bases sitting between them. CDR3 length: 14 amino acids. Per germline, CDR1 MNHEY and CDR2 SVGEGT. The CDR3 DNA reads as TGTGCCAGCAGTTACTCCGGCGGGTACTACGAGCAGTACTTC. It is translated as CASSYSGGYYEQYF.

Relative to its sample, this clonotype is medium-sized. The chain recombines TRBV28 with TRBJ2-3, with TRBD2 matching 8 bases. The V and J ends lost 2 bases and 0 bases, in that order; junction bases with no gene match: 4. CDR1 is MDHEN and CDR2 is SYDVKM in the germline V gene. The CDR3 has 16 residues. CDR3 residues: CASSLLGRVSTDTQYF. The CDR3 coding sequence is TGTGCCAGCAGTTTACTCGGGAGGGTTAGCACAGATACGCAGTATTTT.